This T cell receptor (beta chain) appears in the sequencing data of a study of CD8 T cells in Susac syndrome. Study-wide results and caveats: Susac-specific public clones were found in both the total CD8+ and the CD8+ TEMRA repertoires, with sixteen in the former and about 5 in the latter. Maximal CD8+ clonal expansion in Susac was observed within TEMRA cells and among active patients.

The RNA, about 0.5 to 1 ug, was put through reverse transcription using random hexamers. immunoSEQ multiplex PCR amplified TCR beta CDR3 across 54 Vbeta, 13 Jbeta. TCRdb redid the calling of the immunoSEQ multiplex PCR reads with MiXCR, one entry per CDR3 protein. The data show approximately 190,000 distinct CDR3 sequences, with over 90% seen just once and 0.15% to 0.2% held by the top ten. Of note for this clonotype: The antigen remains undetermined.

Trimming shortened V by 3 bases and J by 9 bases, and 15 bases separated the two germline ends. This CDR3 spans 14 amino acids. In germline, CDR1 is SGHAT, CDR2 FQNNGV. Material: CD8+ T cells from PBMCs. This TCR was recovered from a human donor with Susac syndrome. The V call is TRBV11-2, the J call TRBJ2-1, with D possibly matching TRBD2 (5 bases). CDR3 in amino acids: CASSFNAGFAEQFF. Written as DNA, the CDR3 is TGTGCCAGCAGCTTTAATGCGGGCTTCGCTGAGCAGTTCTTC.